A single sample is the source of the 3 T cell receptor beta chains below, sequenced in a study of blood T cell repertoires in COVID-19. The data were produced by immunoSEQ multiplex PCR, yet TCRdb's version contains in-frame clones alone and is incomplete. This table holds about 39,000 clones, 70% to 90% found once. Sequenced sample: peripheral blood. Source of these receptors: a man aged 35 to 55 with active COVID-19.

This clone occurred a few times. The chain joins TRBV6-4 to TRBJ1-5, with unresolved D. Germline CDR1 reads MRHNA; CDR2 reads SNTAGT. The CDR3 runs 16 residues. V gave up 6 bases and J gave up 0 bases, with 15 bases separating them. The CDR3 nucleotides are TGTGCCAGCAGCCCTCTCCTATCCCATAGCAATCAGCCCCAGCATTTT. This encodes CASSPLLSHSNQPQHF.

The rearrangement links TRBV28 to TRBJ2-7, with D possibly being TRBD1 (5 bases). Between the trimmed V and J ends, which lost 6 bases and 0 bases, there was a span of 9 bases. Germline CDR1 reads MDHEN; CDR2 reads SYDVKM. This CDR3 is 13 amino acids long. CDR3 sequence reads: CASSLTASYEQYF. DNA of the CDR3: TGTGCCAGCAGCCTGACAGCCTCCTACGAGCAGTACTTC.

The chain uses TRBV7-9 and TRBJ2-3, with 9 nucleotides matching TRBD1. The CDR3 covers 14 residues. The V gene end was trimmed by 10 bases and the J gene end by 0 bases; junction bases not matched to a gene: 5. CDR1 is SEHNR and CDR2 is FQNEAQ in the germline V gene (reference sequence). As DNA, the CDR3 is TGTGCCACCTCCGGGACAGGGAGCACAGATACGCAGTATTTT. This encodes CATSGTGSTDTQYF.